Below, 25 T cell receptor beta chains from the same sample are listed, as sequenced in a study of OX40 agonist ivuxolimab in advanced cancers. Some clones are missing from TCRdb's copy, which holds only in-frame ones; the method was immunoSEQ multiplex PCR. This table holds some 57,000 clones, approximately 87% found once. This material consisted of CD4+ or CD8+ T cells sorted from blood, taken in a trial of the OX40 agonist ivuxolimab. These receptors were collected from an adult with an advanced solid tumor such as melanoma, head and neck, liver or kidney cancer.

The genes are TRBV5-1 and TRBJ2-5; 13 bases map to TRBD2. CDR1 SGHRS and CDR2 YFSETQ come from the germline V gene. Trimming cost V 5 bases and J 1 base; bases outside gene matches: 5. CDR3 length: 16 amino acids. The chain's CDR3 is CASRIGTSGTQETQYF. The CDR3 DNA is TGCGCCAGCAGAATAGGGACTAGCGGGACCCAAGAGACCCAGTACTTC.

The CDR3 sequence: CASSGGQLYEQYF. CDR3 nucleotides: TGTGCCAGCAGTGGGGGACAGCTCTACGAGCAGTACTTC. The rearrangement uses TRBV28 and TRBJ2-7, with 7 bases lining up with TRBD1. Germline-derived CDR1 and CDR2 are MDHEN and SYDVKM. CDR3 size: 13 residues. V was pared by 5 bases and J by 3 bases, with 4 bases of the junction left unmatched. Using reference TRBV28 and TRBJ2-7 for the parts outside the CDR3, the full variable domain is DVKVTQSSRYLVKRTGEKVFLECVQDMDHENMFWYRQDPGLGLRLIYFSYDVKMKEKGDIPEGYSVSREKKERFSLILESASTNQTSMYLCASSGGQLYEQYFGPGTRLTVT.

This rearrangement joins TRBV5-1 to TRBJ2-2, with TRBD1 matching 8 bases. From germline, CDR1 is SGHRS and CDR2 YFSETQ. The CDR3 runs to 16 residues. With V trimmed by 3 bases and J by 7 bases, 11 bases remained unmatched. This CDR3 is CASSSNSGGDGGELFF. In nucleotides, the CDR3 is TGCGCCAGCAGCTCTAATTCAGGGGGCGACGGCGGGGAGCTGTTTTTT.

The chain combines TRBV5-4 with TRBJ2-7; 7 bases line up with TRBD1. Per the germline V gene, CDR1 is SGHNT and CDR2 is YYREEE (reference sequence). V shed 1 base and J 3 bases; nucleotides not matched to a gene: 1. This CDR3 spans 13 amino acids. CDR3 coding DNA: TGTGCCAGCAGCTTGAGACAGGGCTACGAGCAGTACTTC. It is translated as CASSLRQGYEQYF.

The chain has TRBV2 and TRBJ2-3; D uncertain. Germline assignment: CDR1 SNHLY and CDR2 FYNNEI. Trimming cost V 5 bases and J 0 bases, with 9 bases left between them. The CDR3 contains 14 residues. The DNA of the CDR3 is TGTGCCAGCAGTCCAGGTCTAAGCACAGATACGCAGTATTTT. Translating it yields CASSPGLSTDTQYF.

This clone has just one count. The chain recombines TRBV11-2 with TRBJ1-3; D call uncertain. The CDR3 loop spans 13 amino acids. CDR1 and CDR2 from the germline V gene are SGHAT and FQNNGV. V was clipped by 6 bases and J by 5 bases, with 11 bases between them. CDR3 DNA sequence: TGTGCCAGCAGTGCAACCGGCAGAAACACCATATATTTT. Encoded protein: CASSATGRNTIYF. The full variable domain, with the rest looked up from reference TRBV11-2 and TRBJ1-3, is EAGVAQSPRYKIIEKRQSVAFWCNPISGHATLYWYQQILGQGPKLLIQFQNNGVVDDSQLPKDRFSAERLKGVDSTLKIQPAKLEDSAVYLCASSATGRNTIYFGEGSWLTVV.

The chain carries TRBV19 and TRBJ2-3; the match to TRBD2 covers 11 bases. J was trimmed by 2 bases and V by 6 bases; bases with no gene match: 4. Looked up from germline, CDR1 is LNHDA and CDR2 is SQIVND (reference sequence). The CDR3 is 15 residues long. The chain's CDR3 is CASSTSGRYTDTQYF. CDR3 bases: TGTGCCAGTAGCACTAGCGGGAGATACACAGATACGCAGTATTTT.

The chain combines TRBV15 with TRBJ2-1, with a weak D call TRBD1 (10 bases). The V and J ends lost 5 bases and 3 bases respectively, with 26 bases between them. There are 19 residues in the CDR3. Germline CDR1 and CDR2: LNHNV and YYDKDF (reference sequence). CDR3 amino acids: CATSDRGLSGGRNYNEQFF. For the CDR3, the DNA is TGTGCCACCAGCGACAGGGGGCTTAGCGGGGGCCGAAACTACAATGAGCAGTTCTTC.

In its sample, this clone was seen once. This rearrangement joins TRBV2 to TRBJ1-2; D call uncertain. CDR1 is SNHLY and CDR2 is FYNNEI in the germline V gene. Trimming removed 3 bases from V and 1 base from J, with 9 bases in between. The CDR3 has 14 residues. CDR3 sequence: CASSDQKNNYGYTF. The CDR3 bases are TGTGCCAGCAGTGATCAGAAGAATAACTATGGCTACACCTTC.

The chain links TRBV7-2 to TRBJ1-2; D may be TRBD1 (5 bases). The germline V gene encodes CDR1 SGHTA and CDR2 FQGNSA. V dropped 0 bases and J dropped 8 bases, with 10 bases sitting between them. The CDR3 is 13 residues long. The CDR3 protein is CASSLALRGGYTF. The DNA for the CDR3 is TGTGCCAGCAGCTTAGCGCTTAGGGGAGGCTACACCTTC.

The CDR3 DNA is TGTGCCAGCAGCGTAGCTGTGGGGTGGACGCCTGGTGAGCAGTTCTTC. Encoded protein: CASSVAVGWTPGEQFF. The chain uses TRBV9 and TRBJ2-1; D ambiguous. V lost 0 bases to trimming and J lost 9 bases, with 19 bases between them. CDR3 length: 16 residues. Germline values: CDR1 SGDLS, CDR2 YYNGEE.

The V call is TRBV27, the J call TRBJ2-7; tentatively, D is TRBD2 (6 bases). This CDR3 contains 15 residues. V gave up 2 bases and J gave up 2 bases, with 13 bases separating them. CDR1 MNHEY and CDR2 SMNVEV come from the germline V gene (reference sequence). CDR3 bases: TGTGCCAGCAGTTTACGACTAGATTCCCCCTACGAGCAGTACTTC. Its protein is CASSLRLDSPYEQYF.

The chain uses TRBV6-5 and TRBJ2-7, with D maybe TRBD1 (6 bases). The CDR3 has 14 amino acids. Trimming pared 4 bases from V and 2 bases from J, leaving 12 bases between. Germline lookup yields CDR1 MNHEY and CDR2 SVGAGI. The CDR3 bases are TGTGCCAGCAGTTCCGGGACACAGCCCTACGAGCAGTACTTC. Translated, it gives CASSSGTQPYEQYF.

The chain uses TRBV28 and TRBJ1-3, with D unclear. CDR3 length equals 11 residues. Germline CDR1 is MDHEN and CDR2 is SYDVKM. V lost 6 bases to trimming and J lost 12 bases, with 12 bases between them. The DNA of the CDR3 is TGTGCCAGCAGCACACTGGGAGGCATATATTTT. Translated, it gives CASSTLGGIYF.

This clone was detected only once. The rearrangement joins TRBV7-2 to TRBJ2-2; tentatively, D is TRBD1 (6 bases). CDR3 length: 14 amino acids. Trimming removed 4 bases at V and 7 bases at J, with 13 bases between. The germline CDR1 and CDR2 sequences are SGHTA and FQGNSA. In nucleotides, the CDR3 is TGTGCCAGCAGCTACCAGGGGCGCGTCGGGGAGCTGTTTTTT. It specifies CASSYQGRVGELFF.

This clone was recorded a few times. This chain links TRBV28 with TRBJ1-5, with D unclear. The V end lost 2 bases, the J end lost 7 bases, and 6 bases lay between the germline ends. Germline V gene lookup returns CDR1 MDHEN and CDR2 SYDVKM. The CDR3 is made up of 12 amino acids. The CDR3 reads CASSLEGQPQHF. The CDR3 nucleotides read TGTGCCAGCAGTTTAGAGGGACAGCCCCAGCATTTT.

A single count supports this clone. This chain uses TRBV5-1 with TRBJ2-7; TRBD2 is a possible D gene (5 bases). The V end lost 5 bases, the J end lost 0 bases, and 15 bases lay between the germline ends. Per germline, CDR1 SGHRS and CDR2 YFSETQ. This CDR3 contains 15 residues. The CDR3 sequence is CASRWTAGSSYEQYF. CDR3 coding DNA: TGCGCCAGCAGGTGGACGGCTGGGAGCTCCTACGAGCAGTACTTC.

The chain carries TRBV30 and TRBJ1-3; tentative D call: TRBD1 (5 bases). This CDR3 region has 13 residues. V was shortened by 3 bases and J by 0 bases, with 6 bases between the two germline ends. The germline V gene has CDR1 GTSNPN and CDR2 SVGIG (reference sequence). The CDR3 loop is CAWRRGSGNTIYF. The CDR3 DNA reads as TGTGCCTGGAGAAGGGGCTCTGGAAACACCATATATTTT.

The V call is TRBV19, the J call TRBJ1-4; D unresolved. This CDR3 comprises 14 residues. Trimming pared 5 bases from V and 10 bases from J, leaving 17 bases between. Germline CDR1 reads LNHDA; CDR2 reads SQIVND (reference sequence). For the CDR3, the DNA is TGTGCCAGTAGTGACCGGGATCTCAGAGGAAAACTGTTTTTT. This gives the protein CASSDRDLRGKLFF.

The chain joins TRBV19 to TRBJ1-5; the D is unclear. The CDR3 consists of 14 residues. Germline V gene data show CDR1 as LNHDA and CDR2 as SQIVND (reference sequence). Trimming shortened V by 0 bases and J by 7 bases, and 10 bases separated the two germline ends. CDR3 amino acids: CASSIEEGRQPQHF. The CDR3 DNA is TGTGCCAGTAGTATAGAGGAAGGTCGGCAGCCCCAGCATTTT.

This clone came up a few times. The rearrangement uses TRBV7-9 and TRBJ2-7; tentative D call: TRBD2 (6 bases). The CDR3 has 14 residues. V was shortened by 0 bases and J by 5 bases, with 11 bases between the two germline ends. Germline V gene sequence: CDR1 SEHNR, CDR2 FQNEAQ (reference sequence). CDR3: CASSLAGGPNEQYF. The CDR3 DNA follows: TGTGCCAGCAGCTTAGCGGGAGGCCCAAACGAGCAGTACTTC.

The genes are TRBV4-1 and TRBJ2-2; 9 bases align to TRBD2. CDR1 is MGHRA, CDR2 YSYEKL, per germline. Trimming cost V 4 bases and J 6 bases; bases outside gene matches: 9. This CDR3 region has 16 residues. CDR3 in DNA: TGCGCCAGCAGCCTTCGAACAGCGGGGGGCTCCGGGGAGCTGTTTTTT. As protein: CASSLRTAGGSGELFF.

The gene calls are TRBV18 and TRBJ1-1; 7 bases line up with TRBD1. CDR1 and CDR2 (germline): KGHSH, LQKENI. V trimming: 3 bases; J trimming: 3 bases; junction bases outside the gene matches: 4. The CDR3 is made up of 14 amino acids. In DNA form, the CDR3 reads TGTGCCAGCTCACCCTATCAGGGGGACACTGAAGCTTTCTTT. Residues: CASSPYQGDTEAFF.

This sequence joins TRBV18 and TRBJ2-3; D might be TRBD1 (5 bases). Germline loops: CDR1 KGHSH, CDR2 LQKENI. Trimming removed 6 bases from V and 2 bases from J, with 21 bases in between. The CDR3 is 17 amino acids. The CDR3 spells CASSRSPTAASTDTQYF. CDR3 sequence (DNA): TGTGCCAGCTCGCGGTCCCCGACAGCAGCTTCCACAGATACGCAGTATTTT.

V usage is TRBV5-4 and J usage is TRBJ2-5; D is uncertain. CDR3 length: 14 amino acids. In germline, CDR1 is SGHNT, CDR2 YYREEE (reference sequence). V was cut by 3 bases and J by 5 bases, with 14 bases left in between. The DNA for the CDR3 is TGTGCCAGCAGCTCAGAAGGACCGGAGGAGACCCAGTACTTC. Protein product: CASSSEGPEETQYF.